The clone carrying this T cell receptor beta chain came up once. Its antigen is not known. This record belongs to a study of Ad26.COV2.S vaccination and SARS-CoV-2 variants. Study results and limitations: Breadth of non-spike TCRs did not differ between vaccinees and placebo recipients.

Specified treatment: roughly 20 received Ad26.COV2.S at low or high dose, single or two shots; 5 received placebo; per-sample allocation not given. The samples date from day 63 after the first vaccine or placebo injection. This table comes from immunoSEQ multiplex PCR, and its TCRdb copy is limited to in-frame clones, with some not included. The sample contains under 600,000 clones, about 88% of which appear only once. The CDR3 length is 16 residues. From germline, CDR1 is SGHKS and CDR2 YYEKEE (reference sequence). Trimming shortened V by 0 bases and J by 4 bases, and 14 bases separated the two germline ends.

The sample was peripheral blood, taken in a trial of Ad26.COV2.S vaccine versus placebo. The clonotype comes from a person between 18 and 60 years old who received the Ad26.COV2.S COVID-19 vaccine or a placebo. The chain combines TRBV5-5 with TRBJ1-5; D is unclear. CDR3 amino acids: CASSLVGGQTNQPQHF. Here the CDR3 DNA reads TGTGCCAGCAGCTTGGTGGGCGGCCAGACTAATCAGCCCCAGCATTTT.